One and the same sample provided the 3 T cell receptor beta chains below, sequenced in a study of CD8+ T cells in alopecia areata (dated by TCRdb to 2016 to 2019). Library generation was performed with the immunoSEQ multiplex PCR assay. To provide template for TCR sequencing, every sample had RNA extracted and reverse transcribed into cDNA. TCRdb took this table from immuneACCESS and kept in-frame rearrangements with V and J called. Such tables lack part of the clones; where checked against another copy, unresolved V genes explain under half of the gap, and the rest is unexplained. This sample has over 95,000 clones in its table, and roughly 56% of those were observed once. The ten largest clonotypes hold roughly 3.5% of the sample. Explained via the paper, the time point label denotes: about 25 weeks on oral tofacitinib. In the paper's terms, the treatment or condition label means: oral pan-JAK inhibitor, 5-10 mg twice daily.

Sequenced here: CD4+ T cells sorted from blood, sampled at week 24, from a patient treated with tofacitinib. The receptors were gathered from a human donor with alopecia areata.

This chain links TRBV2 with TRBJ2-1; 11 bases fit TRBD2. The V gene's germline CDR1 is SNHLY and CDR2 FYNNEI. Trimming at V came to 1 base and at J to 0 bases, leaving 17 bases not matched to a gene. The CDR3 sequence is 22 residues long. The CDR3 spells CASSEGLAGGPKYLSSYNEQFF. The DNA of the CDR3 is TGTGCCAGCAGTGAAGGGCTAGCGGGGGGCCCGAAATACCTGAGCTCCTACAATGAGCAGTTCTTC.

This chain uses TRBV9 with TRBJ2-1; 9 positions match TRBD1. The CDR3 sequence is 15 residues long. Germline V gives CDR1 SGDLS, CDR2 YYNGEE. V trimming: 4 bases; J trimming: 6 bases; junction bases outside the gene matches: 8. As DNA, the CDR3 is TGTGCCAGCAGCCAAACAGGGGGCGAATTCAATGAGCAGTTCTTC. This sequence encodes CASSQTGGEFNEQFF.

The chain carries TRBV7-9 and TRBJ2-7, with 8 bases that match TRBD1. The junction had 8 bases not matched to a gene; V was cut back by 5 bases and J by 2 bases. The CDR3 extends over 15 amino acids. Germline CDR1 reads SEHNR; CDR2 reads FQNEAQ (reference sequence). The CDR3 reads CASSRGQGLTYEQYF. The CDR3 DNA is TGTGCCAGCAGCCGCGGACAGGGTTTAACCTACGAGCAGTACTTC.